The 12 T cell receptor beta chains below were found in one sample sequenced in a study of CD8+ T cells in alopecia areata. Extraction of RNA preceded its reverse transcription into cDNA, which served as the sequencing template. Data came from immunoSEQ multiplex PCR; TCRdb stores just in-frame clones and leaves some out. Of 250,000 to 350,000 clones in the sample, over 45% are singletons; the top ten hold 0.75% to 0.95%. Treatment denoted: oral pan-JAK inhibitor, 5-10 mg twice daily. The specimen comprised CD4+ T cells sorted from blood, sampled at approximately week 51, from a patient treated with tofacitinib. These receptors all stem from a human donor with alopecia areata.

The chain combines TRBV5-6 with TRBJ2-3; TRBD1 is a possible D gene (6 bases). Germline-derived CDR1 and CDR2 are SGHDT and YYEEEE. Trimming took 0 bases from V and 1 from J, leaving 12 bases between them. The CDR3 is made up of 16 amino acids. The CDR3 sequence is CASSLEVGARTDTQYF. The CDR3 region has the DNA TGTGCCAGCAGCTTGGAGGTGGGGGCCCGCACAGATACGCAGTATTTT.

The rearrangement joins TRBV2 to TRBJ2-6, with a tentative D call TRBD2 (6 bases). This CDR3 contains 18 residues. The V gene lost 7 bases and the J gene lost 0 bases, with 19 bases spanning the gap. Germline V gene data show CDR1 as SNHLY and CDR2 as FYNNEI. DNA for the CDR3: TGTGCCAGCAAAAAGGGACTCCTTGACCTCTCTGGGGCCAACGTCCTGACTTTC. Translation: CASKKGLLDLSGANVLTF. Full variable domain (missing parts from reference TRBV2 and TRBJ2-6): EPEVTQTPSHQVTQMGQEVILRCVPISNHLYFYWYRQILGQKVEFLVSFYNNEISEKSEIFDDQFSVERPDGSNFTLKIRSTKLEDSAMYFCASKKGLLDLSGANVLTFGAGSRLTVL.

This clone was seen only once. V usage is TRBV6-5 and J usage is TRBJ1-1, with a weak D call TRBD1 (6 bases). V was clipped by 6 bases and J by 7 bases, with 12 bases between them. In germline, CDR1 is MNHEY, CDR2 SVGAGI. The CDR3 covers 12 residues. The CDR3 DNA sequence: TGTGCCAGCAGACCCCTGACAGGTGAAGCTTTCTTT. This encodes CASRPLTGEAFF.

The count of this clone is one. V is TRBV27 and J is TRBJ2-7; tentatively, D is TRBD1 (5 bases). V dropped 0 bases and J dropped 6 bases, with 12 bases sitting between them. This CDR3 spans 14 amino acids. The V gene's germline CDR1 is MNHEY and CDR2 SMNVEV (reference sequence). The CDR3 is CASSLSSGYFEQYF. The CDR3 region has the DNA TGTGCCAGCAGTTTATCGTCAGGGTATTTCGAGCAGTACTTC.

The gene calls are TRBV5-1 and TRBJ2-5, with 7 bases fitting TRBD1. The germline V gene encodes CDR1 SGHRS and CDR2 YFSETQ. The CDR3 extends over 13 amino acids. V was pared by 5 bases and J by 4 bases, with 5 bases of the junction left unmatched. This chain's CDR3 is CASSDRVGETQYF. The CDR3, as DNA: TGCGCCAGCAGTGACAGGGTAGGAGAGACCCAGTACTTC. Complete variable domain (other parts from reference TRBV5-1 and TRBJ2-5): KAGVTQTPRYLIKTRGQQVTLSCSPISGHRSVSWYQQTPGQGLQFLFEYFSETQRNKGNFPGRFSGRQFSNSRSEMNVSTLELGDSALYLCASSDRVGETQYFGPGTRLLVL.

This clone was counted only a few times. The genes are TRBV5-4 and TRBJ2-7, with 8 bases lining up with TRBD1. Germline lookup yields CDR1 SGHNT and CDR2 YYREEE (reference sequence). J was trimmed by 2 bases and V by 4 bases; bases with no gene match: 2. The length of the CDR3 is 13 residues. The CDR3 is CASSIRGPYEQYF. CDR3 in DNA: TGTGCCAGCAGCATCAGGGGGCCCTACGAGCAGTACTTC.

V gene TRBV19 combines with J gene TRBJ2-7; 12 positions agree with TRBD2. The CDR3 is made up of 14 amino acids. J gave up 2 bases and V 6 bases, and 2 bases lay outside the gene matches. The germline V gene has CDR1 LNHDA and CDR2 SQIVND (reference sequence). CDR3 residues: CASRTSGGTYEQYF. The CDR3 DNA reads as TGTGCCAGTAGGACTAGCGGGGGAACCTACGAGCAGTACTTC.

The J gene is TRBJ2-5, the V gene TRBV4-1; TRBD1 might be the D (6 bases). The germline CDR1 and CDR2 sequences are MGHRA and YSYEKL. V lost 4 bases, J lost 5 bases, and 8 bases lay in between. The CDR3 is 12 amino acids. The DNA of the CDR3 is TGCGCCAGCAGCCTACAGGGTGAGACCCAGTACTTC. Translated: CASSLQGETQYF.

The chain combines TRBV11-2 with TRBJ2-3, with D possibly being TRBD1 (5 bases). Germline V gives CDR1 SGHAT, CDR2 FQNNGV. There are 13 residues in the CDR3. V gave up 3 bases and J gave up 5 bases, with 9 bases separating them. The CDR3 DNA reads TGTGCCAGCAGCTTGGGGCGAGGAGATACGCAGTATTTT. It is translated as CASSLGRGDTQYF.

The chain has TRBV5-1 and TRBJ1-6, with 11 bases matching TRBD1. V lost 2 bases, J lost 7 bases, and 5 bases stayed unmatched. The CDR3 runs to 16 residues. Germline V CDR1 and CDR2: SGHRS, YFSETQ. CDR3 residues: CASSFRGQGANSPLHF. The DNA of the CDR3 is TGCGCCAGCAGCTTCCGAGGACAGGGGGCGAATTCACCCCTCCACTTT.

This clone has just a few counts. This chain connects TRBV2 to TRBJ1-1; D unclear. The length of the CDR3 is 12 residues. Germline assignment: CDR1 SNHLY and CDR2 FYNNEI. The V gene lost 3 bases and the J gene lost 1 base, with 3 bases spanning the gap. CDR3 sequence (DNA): TGTGCCAGCAGTGACAGGAACACTGAAGCTTTCTTT. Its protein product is CASSDRNTEAFF. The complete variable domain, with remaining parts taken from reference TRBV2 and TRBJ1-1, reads EPEVTQTPSHQVTQMGQEVILRCVPISNHLYFYWYRQILGQKVEFLVSFYNNEISEKSEIFDDQFSVERPDGSNFTLKIRSTKLEDSAMYFCASSDRNTEAFFGQGTRLTVV.

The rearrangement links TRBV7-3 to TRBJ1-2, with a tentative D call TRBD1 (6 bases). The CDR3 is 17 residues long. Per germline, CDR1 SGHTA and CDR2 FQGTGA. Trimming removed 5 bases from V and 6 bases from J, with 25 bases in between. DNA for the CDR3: TGTGCCAGCAGCCCTGGACAGAGGGCTAGAGTATATGATGGCTACACCTTC. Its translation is CASSPGQRARVYDGYTF.